This paragraph reports one T cell receptor (beta chain). Vbeta (60) and Jbeta (13) primers were used in the PCR. The method was immunoSEQ multiplex PCR; TCRdb's version includes in-frame clones alone and lacks a portion of them. The sample gives about 150,000 clones, about three quarters of which show up once; 1.4% to 1.5% is in the top ten. Trimming took off 0 bases at V and 4 bases at J, with 10 bases between the two ends. Germline lookup yields CDR1 SGHDT and CDR2 YYEEEE. The CDR3 has 14 residues. This sample is drawn from a study of cytomegalovirus exposure and HLA in healthy donors. The V and J genes are TRBV5-6 and TRBJ2-5; possible D gene TRBD1, 5 bases. Sequencing input: PBMCs. The TCR originated in a woman aged 30 to 39 in good health and CMV-seropositive. Here the CDR3 reads CASSLAHRLETQYF. The CDR3 region has the DNA TGTGCCAGCAGCTTGGCCCACAGGTTAGAGACCCAGTACTTC. Supplemented by reference TRBV5-6 and TRBJ2-5, the full variable domain reads DAGVTQSPTHLIKTRGQQVTLRCSPKSGHDTVSWYQQALGQGPQFIFQYYEEEERQRGNFPDRFSGHQFPNYSSELNVNALLLGDSALYLCASSLAHRLETQYFGPGTRLLVL.